This T cell receptor (beta chain) originates from a study of T cell repertoires in cytomegalovirus infection. As for the study in general: Matching HLA type, along with CMV infection, was indicated by public TCR beta signatures.

Points from the study as a whole: What dominated the ex vivo response were HLA-C-restricted CMV-specific TCR beta clonotypes. Cumulative frequency of public TCR beta families picked out carriers of CMV plus the relevant HLA.

Germline assignment: CDR1 MNHEY and CDR2 SVGEGT. J gave up 3 bases and V 3 bases, and 7 bases lay outside the gene matches. The CDR3 is 15 residues long. Concerning this clonotype itself: Antigen unknown.

From the reads, TCRdb called clonotypes with MiXCR, one entry per CDR3 protein. The table lists 200,000 or so distinct CDR3 sequences, approximately 20% of them singletons. V usage is TRBV6-2 or TRBV6-3 and J usage is TRBJ2-7; 8 bases match TRBD2. The sequenced sample consisted of PBMCs. The clonotype was recovered from a human donor in good health (CMV status not recorded). Some clones in this sample may be carry-over from other donors' samples. CDR3 in amino acids: CASSYRSGSVYEQYF. The CDR3 DNA reads TGTGCCAGCAGTTATAGGAGCGGGAGTGTCTACGAGCAGTACTTC.